What follows is one T cell receptor beta chain and its context. Antigen: not known. The sample comes from a study of STAT3 mutations in large granular lymphocyte leukemia. Turning to the study itself: Immunosuppressive therapy was given to more than half of T-LGLL patients.

Each sample's TCRbeta library yielded on average roughly 42,000 productive templates. Assay: immunoSEQ multiplex PCR; the TCRdb copy retains only in-frame clones and omits some. The sample includes under 5,500 clones, approximately 62% seen only once; the top ten take 38%. General study points: At least one immunodominant TCR beta clonotype appeared in every T-cell large granular lymphocyte leukemia patient. All newly emerging clones after therapy were STAT3 wild type.

Per the germline V gene, CDR1 is GTSNPN and CDR2 is SVGIG (reference sequence). V was shortened by 4 bases and J by 6 bases, with 14 bases between the two germline ends. The CDR3 is 13 amino acids. Sequenced material: PBMCs. This TCR derives from a human donor with T large granular lymphocyte leukemia. Some clones in this sample may be carry-over from other donors' samples. This chain joins TRBV30 and TRBJ2-3; perhaps TRBD2 as D (7 bases). DNA of the CDR3: TGTGCCTGGAAGGGGGGGGCTGCGGATACGCAGTATTTT. Translation gives CAWKGGAADTQYF.